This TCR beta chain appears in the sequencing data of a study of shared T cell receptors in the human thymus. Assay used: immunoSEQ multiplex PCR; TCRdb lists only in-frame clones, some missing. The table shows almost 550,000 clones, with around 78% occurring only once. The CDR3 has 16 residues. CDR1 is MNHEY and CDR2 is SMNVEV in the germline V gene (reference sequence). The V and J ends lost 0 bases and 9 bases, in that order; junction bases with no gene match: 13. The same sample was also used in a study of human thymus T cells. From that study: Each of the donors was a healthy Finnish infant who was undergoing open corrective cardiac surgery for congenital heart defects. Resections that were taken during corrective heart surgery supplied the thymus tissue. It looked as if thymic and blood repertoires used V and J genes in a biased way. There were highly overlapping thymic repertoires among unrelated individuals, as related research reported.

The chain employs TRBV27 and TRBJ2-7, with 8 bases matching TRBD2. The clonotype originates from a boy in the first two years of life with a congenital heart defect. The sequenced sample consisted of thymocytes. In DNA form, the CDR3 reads TGTGCCAGCAGTTTATCGCCGGGACTAGTGGAGGGTGTGCAGTACTTC. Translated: CASSLSPGLVEGVQYF.